What follows are 5 T cell receptor beta chains derived from one specimen sequenced in a study of immune heterogeneity within non-small cell lung tumors. Multiplex PCR with 32 V and 13 J primers amplified TCR beta CDR3. MiXCR, run by TCRdb on the multiplex PCR reads, gives a single entry per CDR3 protein. The table lists about 3,600 distinct CDR3 sequences, roughly a quarter of them singletons. With 550 to 700 ng used per sample, the template was genomic DNA from bulk tumor. Several biopsies were spaced far apart within each primary tumor and obtained as surgery took place. Patients underwent curative surgery for untreated, newly diagnosed non-small cell lung cancer. Specimen: lung tumor tissue. The receptor set was obtained from a man between 60 and 75 years old with non-small cell lung cancer.

Judged by abundance, this clonotype is medium-sized. The rearrangement uses TRBV6-5 and TRBJ2-1; TRBD2 matches 9 bases. The CDR3 loop spans 17 amino acids. Losses at the gene ends were 2 bases for V and 2 bases for J; bases not matched to a gene: 7. Germline CDR1 reads MNHEY; CDR2 reads SVGAGI. The CDR3 sequence is CASSYRDSGSPYNEQFF. The CDR3 nucleotides read TGTGCCAGCAGTTACCGGGATAGCGGGAGCCCCTACAATGAGCAGTTCTTC.

This clonotype was detected only a few times. This chain links TRBV24-1 with TRBJ2-1, with D hard to call. Germline CDR1 is KGHDR and CDR2 is SFDVKD. CDR3 length: 15 amino acids. Trimming took off 3 bases at V and 4 bases at J, with 12 bases between the two ends. CDR3 in DNA: TGTGCCACCAGTGATCCAATCGACGGATACAATGAGCAGTTCTTC. This codes for CATSDPIDGYNEQFF.

This clonotype was counted only a few times. The chain employs TRBV6-1 and TRBJ2-5; no firm D call. Trimming pared 3 bases from V and 2 bases from J, leaving 7 bases between. CDR3 length equals 13 residues. Per the germline V gene, CDR1 is MNHNS and CDR2 is SASEGT. CDR3 residues: CASSDTLQETQYF. The CDR3 DNA is TGTGCCAGCAGTGACACACTACAAGAGACCCAGTACTTC.

The rearrangement uses TRBV12-3 or TRBV12-4 and TRBJ2-1; D is ambiguous. This CDR3 region has 15 residues. V lost 0 bases, J lost 1 base, and 7 bases lay in between. In nucleotides, the CDR3 is TGTGCCAGCAGTTTAGCTGAGACTTCCTACAATGAGCAGTTCTTC. Encoded protein: CASSLAETSYNEQFF.

This clonotype is labeled as large. The V gene is TRBV6-1, the J gene TRBJ1-6; 8 bases are a match to TRBD1. Germline-derived CDR1 and CDR2 are MNHNS and SASEGT. CDR3 size: 16 residues. The ends lost 0 bases at V and 9 bases at J; junction bases unmatched: 7. CDR3 loop: CASSEAPGGNGSPLHF. In DNA, the CDR3 is TGTGCCAGCAGTGAAGCCCCAGGGGGCAATGGTTCACCCCTCCACTTT.